The next 27 T cell receptor beta chains were all read from a single sample in a study of T cell clonality in common variable immunodeficiency. The assay was immunoSEQ multiplex PCR, and TCRdb's table has in-frame clones only and misses some. The profile covers about 52,000 clones, none occurring a single time. Sequencing was carried out using peripheral blood mononuclear cells. Every receptor here comes from a person aged 18-70 years in good health.

The table lists this clone with many counts. The read terminates 3 residues before the CDR3 end, so the remaining end is supplied by the germline J gene. The gene calls are TRBV7-3 and TRBJ1-6; D gene unclear. Germline V lookup: CDR1 SGHTA, CDR2 FQGTGA. CDR3 length: 15 residues. V lost 2 bases and J 7 bases, leaving 12 bases between the germline ends. The CDR3 DNA, read in part, is TGTGCCAGCAGCTTAGAGGGCAGATTAAATTCACCC. It yields the protein CASSLEGRLNSP. The whole CDR3 protein reads CASSLEGRLNSPLHF.

This clone was seen at least ten times. The read ends 3 residues early relative to the CDR3; the germline J gene fills the gap. The chain employs TRBV5-1 and TRBJ2-5; TRBD2 matches 11 bases. CDR1 SGHRS and CDR2 YFSETQ come from the germline V gene. There are 15 residues in the CDR3. J was trimmed by 5 bases and V by 5 bases; bases with no gene match: 8. CDR3 in amino acids: CASSYSGGAGETQYF. The CDR3 bases that were read are TGCGCCAGCAGTTATAGCGGGGGGGCCGGGGAGACC.

This clone appeared a few times. Read data end 3 residues before the CDR3 end; the end is taken from the germline J gene. The chain joins TRBV19 to TRBJ1-2; D is ambiguous. The CDR3 has 16 residues. V lost 0 bases and J 2 bases, leaving 13 bases between the germline ends. Looked up from germline, CDR1 is LNHDA and CDR2 is SQIVND (reference sequence). The sequenced CDR3 bases are TGTGCCAGTAGTATAGATTTCGTGGGCGACAACTATGGC. Protein: CASSIDFVGDNYG. The full CDR3 reads CASSIDFVGDNYGYTF.

This clone was seen at least ten times. The CDR3 end lies 3 residues beyond the end of the read and is filled in from the germline J gene. This rearrangement joins TRBV30 to TRBJ2-1, with TRBD2 identical over 14 bases. The trim removed 6 bases at V and 4 bases at J, leaving 14 bases unmatched. This CDR3 has 18 residues. Germline loops: CDR1 GTSNPN, CDR2 SVGIG (reference sequence). The CDR3 bases that were read are TGTGCCTGTTCCCGGACTAGCGGGAGGTGGGGGCCTTACAATGAG. It specifies CACSRTSGRWGPYNE. The whole CDR3 is CACSRTSGRWGPYNEQFF.

Ten or more counts support this clone. The read ends 3 residues early relative to the CDR3; the germline J gene fills the gap. V gene TRBV5-1 combines with J gene TRBJ1-6, with a possible D match to TRBD1 (5 bases). Germline CDR1 reads SGHRS; CDR2 reads YFSETQ. This CDR3 has 15 residues. Trimming removed 4 bases from V and 6 bases from J, with 14 bases in between. The CDR3 region is CASSDVWGGNSPLHF. The sequenced CDR3 bases are TGCGCCAGCAGCGACGTTTGGGGGGGTAATTCACCC.

This clone was seen ten or more times. The read terminates 3 residues before the CDR3 end, so the remaining end is supplied by the germline J gene. The V gene is TRBV29-1, the J gene TRBJ1-1; 7 positions match TRBD1. There are 13 residues in the CDR3. Looked up from germline, CDR1 is SQVTM and CDR2 is ANQGSEA. V shed 5 bases, J shed 4 bases, and the junction held 7 bases outside the gene matches. Here the CDR3 reads CSVHPQGPTEAFF. CDR3 DNA (partial): TGCAGCGTTCACCCACAGGGGCCCACTGAA.

The table lists this clone with many counts. The read ends 3 residues shy of where the CDR3 ends; the end is completed using the germline J gene. The chain employs TRBV20-1 and TRBJ1-2; no reliable D call. There are 15 residues in the CDR3. V was clipped by 0 bases and J by 0 bases, with 11 bases between them. From germline, CDR1 is DFQATT and CDR2 SNEGSKA (reference sequence). The chain's CDR3 is CSARDMAGTNYGYTF. Incomplete CDR3 DNA: TGCAGTGCTAGAGATATGGCAGGTACTAACTATGGC.

This clone has a count of ten or more. The CDR3 end lies 3 residues beyond the end of the read and is filled in from the germline J gene. The chain employs TRBV7-3 and TRBJ2-5, with 14 bases identical to TRBD2. This CDR3 is built from 17 residues. With 5 bases clipped from V and 2 bases from J, the junction kept 7 bases outside the gene matches. In germline, CDR1 is SGHTA, CDR2 FQGTGA. The CDR3 bases that were read are TGTGCCAGCAGCCCGGGACTAGCGGGAGTTTTACAAGAGACC. Amino acids: CASSPGLAGVLQET. The CDR3 reads in full as CASSPGLAGVLQETQYF. Together with reference TRBV7-3 and TRBJ2-5, the CDR3 gives the full variable domain: GAGVSQTPSNKVTEKGKYVELRCDPISGHTALYWYRQSLGQGPEFLIYFQGTGAADDSGLPNDRFFAVRPEGSVSTLKIQRTERGDSAVYLCASSPGLAGVLQETQYFGPGTRLLVL.

Of note for this clone: The observed sequence ends 3 residues before the CDR3 terminus, with the missing tail filled in from the germline J gene. This chain links TRBV18 with TRBJ1-6, with a weak D call TRBD1 (6 bases). V was pared by 3 bases and J by 9 bases, with 12 bases between. Germline V lookup: CDR1 KGHSH, CDR2 LQKENI. The CDR3 is 14 amino acids. This chain's CDR3 is CASSPRTVSSPLHF. The CDR3 DNA, read in part, is TGTGCCAGCTCACCCCGGACAGTGAGTTCACCC.

At least ten counts were recorded for this clone. The sequence runs out 3 residues before the end of the CDR3; the remainder is reconstructed from the germline J gene. This rearrangement joins TRBV5-1 to TRBJ2-1, with TRBD2 matching 8 bases. In germline, CDR1 is SGHRS, CDR2 YFSETQ. With 4 bases clipped from V and 4 bases from J, the junction kept 10 bases outside the gene matches. The CDR3 length is 16 residues. The chain's CDR3 is CASSHLPSGSYNEQFF. The CDR3 DNA, read in part, is TGCGCCAGCAGCCATCTTCCCAGCGGGAGTTACAATGAG.

This clone was seen many times. The CDR3 end lies 3 residues beyond the end of the read and is filled in from the germline J gene. V usage is TRBV20-1 and J usage is TRBJ1-1; tentatively, D is TRBD1 (5 bases). Germline V lookup: CDR1 DFQATT, CDR2 SNEGSKA (reference sequence). V lost 5 bases and J 1 base, leaving 5 bases between the germline ends. This CDR3 has 11 residues. The covered CDR3 bases are TGCAGTGCTGACAGGAACACTGAA. Encoded protein: CSADRNTE. The entire CDR3 protein is CSADRNTEAFF.

Turning to this clone: The read finishes 3 residues shy of the CDR3 end, and the germline J gene is used to complete it. The V and J genes are TRBV5-6 and TRBJ1-2; 10 nucleotides agree with TRBD1. V dropped 4 bases and J dropped 0; count of bases not matched to a gene: 3. Germline V gene lookup returns CDR1 SGHDT and CDR2 YYEEEE. The CDR3 is 15 residues long. The sequenced CDR3 bases are TGTGCCAGCAGCGACGGGACAGGGGCTAACTATGGC. Translating gives CASSDGTGANYG. In full, the CDR3 reads CASSDGTGANYGYTF.

This clone was observed many times. Sequencing ends 3 residues short of the CDR3 end; the germline J gene provides the rest. V and J are TRBV19 and TRBJ2-3; the D gene is possibly TRBD1 (5 bases). The CDR3 runs to 14 residues. Germline lookup yields CDR1 LNHDA and CDR2 SQIVND (reference sequence). Trimming took off 9 bases at V and 0 bases at J, with 13 bases between the two ends. The covered CDR3 bases are TGTGCCAGCGCCCCGACAGCCAGCACAGATACG. The encoded protein is CASAPTASTDT. The complete CDR3 sequence is CASAPTASTDTQYF.

This clone was seen at least ten times. The CDR3 end lies 3 residues beyond the end of the read and is filled in from the germline J gene. The chain links TRBV6-2 or TRBV6-3 to TRBJ2-3; D unclear. The CDR3 length is 14 residues. Per the germline V gene, CDR1 is MNHEY and CDR2 is SVGEGT. Trimming left V 0 bases short and J 0 bases short, with 4 bases between. The sequenced part of the CDR3 DNA is TGTGCCAGCAGTTACTCGACTAGCACAGATACG. This encodes CASSYSTSTDT. The full CDR3 reads CASSYSTSTDTQYF.

The sample holds a few counts of this clone. The read falls 3 residues short of the CDR3 end, and the missing part is taken from the germline J gene. The V gene is TRBV19, the J gene TRBJ1-1; TRBD1 might be the D (5 bases). Germline loops: CDR1 LNHDA, CDR2 SQIVND (reference sequence). CDR3 length equals 14 residues. V shed 0 bases and J shed 5 bases, with 10 bases lying between them. CDR3 DNA (partial): TGTGCCAGTAGTATAGAAGGGGTTGGGACTGAA. It translates to CASSIEGVGTE. In full, the CDR3 reads CASSIEGVGTEAFF.

This clone was seen ten or more times. The CDR3 is cut off 3 residues early in the read; its end comes from the germline J gene. The chain is built from TRBV5-1 and TRBJ2-1, with 12 bases that match TRBD2. Germline-derived CDR1 and CDR2 are SGHRS and YFSETQ. J gave up 4 bases and V 2 bases, and 4 bases lay outside the gene matches. CDR3 length equals 16 residues. CDR3 bases read: TGCGCCAGCAGCTTACCGACTAGCGGGGGATACAATGAG. This translates into CASSLPTSGGYNE. The CDR3, in full, reads CASSLPTSGGYNEQFF.

There are many counts of this clone. CDR3 DNA, as far as it was read: TGTGCCATAGGGACACAGGGCCTCTCTGGAAACACC. It yields the protein CAIGTQGLSGNT. The CDR3 in full is CAIGTQGLSGNTIYF. The chain couples TRBV10-3 to TRBJ1-3, with D perhaps matching TRBD1 (6 bases). The DNA ends 3 residues before the CDR3 does, and the rest of the CDR3 is filled in from the germline J gene. This CDR3 has 15 amino acids. Deletions cut 9 bases from V and 0 bases from J, with 15 bases between. CDR1 ENHRY and CDR2 SYGVKD come from the germline V gene.

This clone was seen at least ten times. From the germline J gene comes the end of the CDR3, since the read stops 3 residues before it. This chain links TRBV19 with TRBJ2-3; the D gene is possibly TRBD2 (7 bases). V shed 3 bases and J shed 4 bases, with 11 bases lying between them. Germline CDR1 is LNHDA and CDR2 is SQIVND (reference sequence). This CDR3 has 14 amino acids. CDR3 DNA, as far as it was read: TGTGCCAGTAGTATTCGGGGGGCAGCAGATACG. Its translation: CASSIRGAADT. The CDR3 in its entirety is CASSIRGAADTQYF. The variable domain in full, completed from reference TRBV19 and TRBJ2-3, reads DGGITQSPKYLFRKEGQNVTLSCEQNLNHDAMYWYRQDPGQGLRLIYYSQIVNDFQKGDIAEGYSVSREKKESFPLTVTSAQKNPTAFYLCASSIRGAADTQYFGPGTRLTVL.

This clone was found many times. The CDR3 end lies 3 residues beyond the end of the read and is filled in from the germline J gene. V gene TRBV19 combines with J gene TRBJ1-2; D is unresolved. Per the germline V gene, CDR1 is LNHDA and CDR2 is SQIVND (reference sequence). This CDR3 contains 15 residues. Trimming took off 4 bases at V and 7 bases at J, with 19 bases between the two ends. CDR3 DNA, as far as it was read: TGTGCCAGTAGTAACCCCTCCCGAGGACGGGGTGGC. Translation: CASSNPSRGRGG. The whole CDR3 sequence is CASSNPSRGRGGYTF. Complete variable domain (other parts from reference TRBV19 and TRBJ1-2): DGGITQSPKYLFRKEGQNVTLSCEQNLNHDAMYWYRQDPGQGLRLIYYSQIVNDFQKGDIAEGYSVSREKKESFPLTVTSAQKNPTAFYLCASSNPSRGRGGYTFGSGTRLTVV.

This clone was seen many times. The read gets to within 3 residues of the CDR3 end, and the germline J gene fills in the rest. The chain uses TRBV20-1 and TRBJ2-7; D gene uncertain. The CDR3 has 12 residues. V was clipped by 0 bases and J by 3 bases, with 6 bases between them. Germline CDR1 reads DFQATT; CDR2 reads SNEGSKA (reference sequence). The DNA read from the CDR3 is TGCAGTGCTAGAGAACTTAACTACGAG. It encodes CSARELNYE. The entire CDR3 protein is CSARELNYEQYF.

This clone was picked up many times. The observed sequence ends 3 residues before the CDR3 terminus, with the missing tail filled in from the germline J gene. The V and J genes are TRBV19 and TRBJ2-7; 7 bases map to TRBD2. V dropped 6 bases and J dropped 6; count of bases not matched to a gene: 14. Germline CDR1 reads LNHDA; CDR2 reads SQIVND (reference sequence). CDR3 size: 15 residues. The sequenced part of the CDR3 DNA is TGTGCCAGTAGCCCGATGGGCACGGGGGGTTCCGAG. It is translated as CASSPMGTGGSE. The full CDR3 sequence reads CASSPMGTGGSEQYF.

This clone came up many times. From the germline J gene comes the end of the CDR3, since the read stops 3 residues before it. J is TRBJ1-5 and V is TRBV5-4, with TRBD1 matching over 8 bases. This CDR3 has 15 amino acids. Losses at the gene ends were 0 bases for V and 3 bases for J; bases not matched to a gene: 2. The germline gives CDR1 SGHNT, CDR2 YYREEE (reference sequence). The covered CDR3 bases are TGTGCCAGCAGCTTGGGCCAGGGGGCCAATCAGCCC. Translation: CASSLGQGANQP. The whole CDR3 reads CASSLGQGANQPQHF.

This clone was picked up many times. The read ends 3 residues shy of where the CDR3 ends; the end is completed using the germline J gene. The chain combines TRBV7-3 with TRBJ1-4, with D possibly being TRBD1 (5 bases). Looked up from germline, CDR1 is SGHTA and CDR2 is FQGTGA. V lost 5 bases, J lost 7 bases, and 11 bases lay in between. CDR3 length equals 13 residues. The sequenced CDR3 bases are TGTGCCAGCAGCCTCCGGCAGGGTGAAAAA. Amino acids: CASSLRQGEK. The whole CDR3 protein reads CASSLRQGEKLFF.

Many counts were recorded for this clone. Coverage ceases 3 residues before the CDR3 finishes, and the germline J gene fills in the end. The chain joins TRBV6-7 to TRBJ1-1; 8 nucleotides align to TRBD1. Being an ORF, TRBV6-7 has a function that is uncertain. CDR3 length equals 15 residues. V shed 2 bases and J 1 base; nucleotides not matched to a gene: 3. The CDR3 bases that were read are TGTGCCAGCAGTTACGTCGACAGGGGGAACACTGAA. It encodes CASSYVDRGNTE. The whole CDR3 protein reads CASSYVDRGNTEAFF.

With respect to this clone: The CDR3 goes on 3 residues after the read ends, and that part is filled in from the germline J gene. The chain employs TRBV19 and TRBJ2-7; D might be TRBD1 (6 bases). The ends were cut back, 3 bases at V and 0 bases at J, with 18 bases in the middle. Germline CDR1 and CDR2: LNHDA and SQIVND (reference sequence). The CDR3 runs to 17 residues. The part of the CDR3 DNA that was read is TGTGCCAGTAGTATCCTGGGTGGACAGCCAACCTCCTACGAG. It specifies CASSILGGQPTSYE. Given in full, the CDR3 is CASSILGGQPTSYEQYF.

This clone came up many times. The read ends 3 residues before the CDR3 terminus; that terminus is restored from the germline J gene. V and J are TRBV7-6 and TRBJ2-2, with 9 bases aligning to TRBD1. This CDR3 has 18 residues. V gave up 1 base and J gave up 4 bases; unmatched junction bases: 10. Germline values: CDR1 SGHVS, CDR2 FNYEAQ. The CDR3 reads CASSLVRTGDAGTGELFF. The sequenced CDR3 bases are TGTGCCAGCAGCTTAGTTAGGACAGGGGACGCAGGCACCGGGGAG.

This clone was seen many times. The observed sequence ends 3 residues before the CDR3 terminus, with the missing tail filled in from the germline J gene. The chain couples TRBV7-8 to TRBJ1-3; a possible D gene is TRBD1 (5 bases). Trimming took off 8 bases at V and 0 bases at J, with 11 bases between the two ends. The CDR3 extends over 14 amino acids. Germline V gene lookup returns CDR1 SGHVS and CDR2 FQNEAQ. The sequenced CDR3 bases are TGTGCCAGCCGTGGGGACTACTCTGGAAACACC. Its translation: CASRGDYSGNT. The CDR3 as a whole reads CASRGDYSGNTIYF.